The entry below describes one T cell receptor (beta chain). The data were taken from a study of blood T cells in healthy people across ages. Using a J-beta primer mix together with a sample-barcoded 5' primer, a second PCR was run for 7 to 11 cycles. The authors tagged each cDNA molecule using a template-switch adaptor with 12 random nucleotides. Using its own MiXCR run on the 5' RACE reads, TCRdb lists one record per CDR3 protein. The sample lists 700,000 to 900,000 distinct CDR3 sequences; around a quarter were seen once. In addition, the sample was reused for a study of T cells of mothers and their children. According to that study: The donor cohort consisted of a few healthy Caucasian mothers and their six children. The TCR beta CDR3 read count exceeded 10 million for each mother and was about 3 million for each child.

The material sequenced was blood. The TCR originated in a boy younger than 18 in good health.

Here the CDR3 reads CSARRGRGEQFF. CDR3 sequence (DNA): TGCAGTGCTAGACGGGGGAGAGGAGAGCAGTTCTTC. V and J are TRBV20-1 and TRBJ2-1, with D possibly being TRBD2 (6 bases). V was shortened by 2 bases and J by 10 bases, with 12 bases between the two germline ends. CDR1 and CDR2 from the germline V gene are DFQATT and SNEGSKA (reference sequence). CDR3 length: 12 amino acids.